These 2 T cell receptor beta chains were sequenced from one sample in a study of vaccination and CD4 T cells after COVID-19. CD4+ T cells that had been cultured provided DNA sequenced with the Oncomine TCR Beta short-read assay. From the PCR reads, TCRdb called clonotypes with MiXCR, one entry per CDR3 protein. The sample records 17,000 or so distinct CDR3 sequences, around 29% being singletons. The treatment here: approximately nine-day PBMC culture with coronavirus spike peptide pools or control peptides (ViraFEST assay). The antigens these receptors bind are not known. The sequenced material came from cultured CD4+ T cells from blood. The receptors come from a human donor with COVID-19.

This clonotype was recorded a few times. CDR3 nucleotide sequence: TGTGCCAGCAGCGCTGCGGGAAGTGGTGGCTACACCTTC. Amino acids: CASSAAGSGGYTF. The chain combines TRBV11-3 with TRBJ1-2, with D uncertain. The CDR3 has 13 residues. V shed 5 bases and J shed 7 bases, with 14 bases lying between them. Germline V gene lookup returns CDR1 SGHNT and CDR2 YENEEA.

This clonotype was seen more than once but under ten times. V gene TRBV28 combines with J gene TRBJ1-4; 9 positions agree with TRBD1. The CDR3 length is 16 residues. Per germline, CDR1 MDHEN and CDR2 SYDVKM. The trim removed 3 bases at V and 5 bases at J, leaving 7 bases unmatched. The CDR3 DNA reads TGTGCCAGCAGTTTGTTTGGGGGACAGGGAAATGAAAAACTGTTTTTT. This codes for CASSLFGGQGNEKLFF. Combining the CDR3 with reference TRBV28 and TRBJ1-4 gives the whole variable domain DVKVTQSSRYLVKRTGEKVFLECVQDMDHENMFWYRQDPGLGLRLIYFSYDVKMKEKGDIPEGYSVSREKKERFSLILESASTNQTSMYLCASSLFGGQGNEKLFFGSGTQLSVL.